The source of this TCR beta chain is a study of blood T cell repertoires in COVID-19. CDR1 and CDR2 from the germline V gene are LNHNV and YYDKDF (reference sequence). The ends were cut back, 0 bases at V and 0 bases at J, with 2 bases in the middle. The CDR3 consists of 13 residues. For this clone: At the DNA level, this CDR3 is encoded by other sequences in the same sample as well.

Only in-frame clones appear in the TCRdb table, and some are missing; sequencing was by immunoSEQ multiplex PCR. The sample carries 120,000 to 150,000 clones, around 85% recorded once. Source material: peripheral blood. The genes are TRBV15 and TRBJ1-1; D is unresolved. The receptor was derived from a woman aged 55-69 years with COVID-19, enrolled during active disease. The CDR3 region is CATSRDLNTEAFF. The CDR3 nucleotides are TGTGCCACCAGCAGAGACTTGAACACTGAAGCTTTCTTT.